The 2 T cell receptor beta chains listed next were all sequenced from one sample in a study of T-cell memory formation after mild COVID-19. In TCRdb, the 5' RACE reads were re-called with MiXCR into one record per CDR3 protein. The data show 400,000 to 500,000 distinct CDR3 sequences, with roughly 20% seen just once and about 8.8% held by the top ten. The specimen sequenced was PBMCs or a T cell subset sorted from them (not recorded which). The receptors come from an adult woman who had mild COVID-19 (a few samples of this study predate the infection). Cell type and time point are not known.

This clonotype was recorded a few times. This chain joins TRBV7-9 and TRBJ2-5, with D perhaps TRBD1 or TRBD2 (5 bases each). With 2 bases removed from V and 9 bases from J, the gap between germline ends came to 10 bases. Looked up from germline, CDR1 is SEHNR and CDR2 is FQNEAQ (reference sequence). CDR3 size: 12 residues. The CDR3 nucleotides read TGTGCCAGCAGCTTAACTGGGGGACCCCAGTACTTC. It yields the protein CASSLTGGPQYF.

The chain is built from TRBV12-3 or TRBV12-4 and TRBJ2-3, with D possibly TRBD2 on 6 matching bases. The CDR3 sequence is 15 residues long. Trimming pared 7 bases from V and 4 bases from J, leaving 18 bases between. The CDR3 nucleotides are TGTGCCAGCACCTCGGGGGTCGCAAGAGCAGATACGCAGTATTTT. Its protein product is CASTSGVARADTQYF.